This T cell receptor (beta chain) was sequenced during a study of blood T cell repertoires in COVID-19. Turning to the study itself: Researchers got acute and convalescent COVID-19 samples from the United States, Italy and Spain. T cells, B-cell-depleted T cells, or PBMCs supplied cDNA or gDNA.

In the original processing: Quantification of nucleated cells was approximated via reference gene primer amplification. Sequencing was performed with immunoSEQ multiplex PCR; in TCRdb, only in-frame clones are kept and a portion is missing. V, J and clone size derive from that table, while D and trimming were established from the DNA sequence. This sample has tens of thousands of clones, with about 81% found just once. The CDR3 loop spans 12 amino acids. The V end was cut by 6 bases, the J end by 8 bases, with 8 bases between. CDR1 and CDR2 from the germline V gene are MDHEN and SYDVKM. This clone was seen a few times.

The J gene is TRBJ1-6, the V gene TRBV28; D uncertain. Material: peripheral blood. The TCR sequence derives from a human donor in a cohort sampled during active COVID-19. CDR3 loop: CASREDHSPLHF. The CDR3 DNA reads as TGTGCCAGCAGGGAGGACCATTCACCCCTCCACTTT.